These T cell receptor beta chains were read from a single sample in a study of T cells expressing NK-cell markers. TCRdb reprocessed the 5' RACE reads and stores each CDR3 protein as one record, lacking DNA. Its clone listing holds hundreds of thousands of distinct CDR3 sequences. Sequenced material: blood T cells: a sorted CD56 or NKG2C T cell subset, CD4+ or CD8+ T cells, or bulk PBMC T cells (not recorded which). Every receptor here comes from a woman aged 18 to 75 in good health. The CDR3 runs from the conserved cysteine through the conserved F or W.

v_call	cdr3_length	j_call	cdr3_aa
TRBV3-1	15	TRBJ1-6	CASSQGDRGSSPLHF
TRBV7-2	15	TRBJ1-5	CASSFSVGPEQPQHF
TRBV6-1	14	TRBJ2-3	CASKVGGMKDTQYF
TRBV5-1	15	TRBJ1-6	CASSLPGTEGSPLHF
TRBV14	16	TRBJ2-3	CASSSLGQGSTDTQYF
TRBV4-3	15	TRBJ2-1	CASSHLTSGRAEQFF
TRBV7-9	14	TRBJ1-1	CASSLAWLFTEAFF
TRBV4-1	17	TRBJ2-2	CASSQDPGAWNTGELFF
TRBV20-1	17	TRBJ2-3	CSALRTSGNRLTDTQYF
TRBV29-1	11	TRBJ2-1	CSVVDGGVGFF
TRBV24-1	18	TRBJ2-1	CATSDLPNLAGGENEQFF
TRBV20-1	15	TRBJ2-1	CSASLAGGVSNEQFF
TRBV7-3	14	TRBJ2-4	CASSTRQGRNIQYF
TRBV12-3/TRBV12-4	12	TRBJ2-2	CASSLLPGELFF
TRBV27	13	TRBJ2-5	CASSEHGGETQYF
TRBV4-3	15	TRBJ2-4	CASSHLNGAKNIQYF
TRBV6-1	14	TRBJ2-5	CASSLRSPRETQYF
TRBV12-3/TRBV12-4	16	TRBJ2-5	CASSPIGTSGRETQYF
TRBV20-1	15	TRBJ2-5	CSARYTQGGGETQYF
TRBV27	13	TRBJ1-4	CASSLLPDEKLFF
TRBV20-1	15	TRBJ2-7	CSAPQTTSGSYEQYF
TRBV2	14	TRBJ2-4	CASSELGASNIQYF
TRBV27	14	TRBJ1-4	CASSSTGKMEKLFF
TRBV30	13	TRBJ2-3	CACSGLTTDTQYF
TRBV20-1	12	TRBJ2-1	CSAIPGGGEQFF
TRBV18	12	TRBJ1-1	CASSANSYEAFF
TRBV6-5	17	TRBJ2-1	CASRPRDRRGLYNEQFF
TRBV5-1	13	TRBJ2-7	CASSLDRGNEQYF
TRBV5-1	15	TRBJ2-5	CASSLGPGGQETQYF
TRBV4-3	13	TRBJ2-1	CASSQGPRDEQFF
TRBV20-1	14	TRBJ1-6	CSARFSRAGSPLHF
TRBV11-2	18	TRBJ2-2	CASSLTPSGGAYTGELFF
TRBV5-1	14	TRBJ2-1	CASSLDVKPGEQFF
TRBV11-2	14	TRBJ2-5	CASSLGEGIETQYF
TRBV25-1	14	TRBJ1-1	CASSGVRGYTEAFF
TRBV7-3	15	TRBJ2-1	CASSLTLAGGNEQFF
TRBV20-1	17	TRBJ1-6	CSARDPGQGARNSPLHF
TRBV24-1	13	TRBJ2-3	CATSDLWGDTQYF
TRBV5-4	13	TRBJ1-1	CASSLSKNTEAFF
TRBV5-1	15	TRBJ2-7	CASSEAGAISYEQYF
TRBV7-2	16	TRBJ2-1	CASSPSRDSRYNEQFF
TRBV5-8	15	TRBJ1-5	CASSLGRVVGQPQHF
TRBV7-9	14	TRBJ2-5	CASSAARGWETQYF
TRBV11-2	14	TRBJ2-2	CASSLDRPALELFF
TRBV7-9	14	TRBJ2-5	CASSSLKLSETQYF
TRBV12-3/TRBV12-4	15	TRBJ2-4	CASSYTSPAKNIQYF
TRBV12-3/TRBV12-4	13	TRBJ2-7	CASSLLRAYEQYF
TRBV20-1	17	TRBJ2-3	CSARALGLAVGTDTQYF